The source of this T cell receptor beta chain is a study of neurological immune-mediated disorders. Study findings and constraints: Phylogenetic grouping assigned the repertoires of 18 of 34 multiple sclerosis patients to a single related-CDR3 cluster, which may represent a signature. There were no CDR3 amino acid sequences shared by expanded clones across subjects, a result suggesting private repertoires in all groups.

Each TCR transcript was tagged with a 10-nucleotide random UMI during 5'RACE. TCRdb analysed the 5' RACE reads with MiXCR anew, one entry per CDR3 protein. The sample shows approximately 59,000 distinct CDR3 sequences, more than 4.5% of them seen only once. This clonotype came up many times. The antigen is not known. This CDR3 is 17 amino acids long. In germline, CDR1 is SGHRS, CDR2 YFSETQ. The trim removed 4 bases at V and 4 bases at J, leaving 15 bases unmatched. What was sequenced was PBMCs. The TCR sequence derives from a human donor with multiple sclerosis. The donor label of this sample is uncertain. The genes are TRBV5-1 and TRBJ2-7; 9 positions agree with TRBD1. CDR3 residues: CASSPVGTGKGFYEQYF. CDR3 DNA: TGCGCCAGCAGCCCGGTAGGGACAGGGAAAGGGTTTTACGAGCAGTACTTC.